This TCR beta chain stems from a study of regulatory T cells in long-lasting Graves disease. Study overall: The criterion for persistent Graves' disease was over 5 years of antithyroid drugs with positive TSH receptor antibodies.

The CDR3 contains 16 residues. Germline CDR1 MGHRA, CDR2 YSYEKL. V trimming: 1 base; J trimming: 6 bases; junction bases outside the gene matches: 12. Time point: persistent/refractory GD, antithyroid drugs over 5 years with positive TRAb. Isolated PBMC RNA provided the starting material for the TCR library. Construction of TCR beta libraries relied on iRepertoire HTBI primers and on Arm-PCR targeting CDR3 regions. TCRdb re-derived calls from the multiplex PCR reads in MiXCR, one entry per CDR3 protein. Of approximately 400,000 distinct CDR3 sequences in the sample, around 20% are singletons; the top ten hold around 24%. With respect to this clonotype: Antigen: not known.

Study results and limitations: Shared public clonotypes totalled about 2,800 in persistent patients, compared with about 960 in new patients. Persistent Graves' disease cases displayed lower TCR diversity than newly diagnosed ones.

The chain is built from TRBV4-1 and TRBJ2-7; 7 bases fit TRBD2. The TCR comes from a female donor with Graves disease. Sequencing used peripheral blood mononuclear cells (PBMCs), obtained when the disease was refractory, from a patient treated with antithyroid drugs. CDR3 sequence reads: CASSQGEASGVFEQYF. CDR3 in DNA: TGCGCCAGCAGCCAAGGGGAGGCTAGCGGAGTCTTCGAGCAGTACTTC.